The rows below give T cell receptor beta chains drawn from one sample of a study of sequential checkpoint blockade in melanoma. Profiled with immunoSEQ multiplex PCR; TCRdb holds only in-frame clones, not every one. This sample has about 5,100 clones, with 20% found just once. Sequencing was performed on tumor tissue (inferred from file names), taken from a patient given nivolumab and ipilimumab in sequence. Every receptor here comes from a human donor with melanoma. Each CDR3 is given with its conserved first and last residue. A D gene is named only where the DNA matches it firmly. The listing skips clone size in some rows; elsewhere it reads once, few, many or a size class.

D gene	clone size	V gene	J gene	CDR3 protein	CDR3 DNA
NA	NA	TRBV28	TRBJ2-2	CASSRYRSRVTGELFF	TGTGCCAGCAGCCGCTACCGCTCACGGGTCACCGGGGAGCTGTTTTTT
TRBD2	many	TRBV9	TRBJ2-1	CASSVGGAQYNEQFF	TGTGCCAGCAGCGTCGGGGGGGCCCAGTACAATGAGCAGTTCTTC
TRBD1	many	TRBV7-6	TRBJ2-5	CASSAGTAYAETQYF	TGTGCTAGCAGCGCCGGGACAGCCTATGCGGAGACCCAGTACTTC
TRBD1	medium-sized	TRBV11-3	TRBJ2-1	CASSLITGDHEQFF	TGTGCCAGCAGCTTAATAACAGGGGACCATGAGCAGTTCTTC
TRBD1	few	TRBV12-5	TRBJ2-2	CASKGGQTNTGELFF	TGTGCCAGCAAAGGGGGACAGACGAACACCGGGGAGCTGTTTTTT
TRBD2	NA	TRBV5-1	TRBJ2-5	CASSPQGTSWETQYF	TGCGCCAGCAGCCCCCAGGGGACTAGTTGGGAGACCCAGTACTTC
NA	once	TRBV19	TRBJ1-5	CASSLLQMYGNQPQHF	TGTGCCAGTAGTCTTCTACAGATGTATGGCAATCAGCCCCAGCATTTT
NA	NA	TRBV19	TRBJ2-2	CASKTGRATGELFF	TGTGCCAGTAAAACCGGGCGGGCCACCGGGGAGCTGTTTTTT
TRBD2	few	TRBV9	TRBJ2-5	CASSVGAGGLETQYF	TGTGCCAGCAGCGTAGGAGCGGGGGGCCTGGAGACCCAGTACTTC
NA	NA	TRBV23-1	TRBJ1-1	CASSLDGFNEAFF	TGCGCCAGCAGCTTGGACGGGTTCAATGAAGCTTTCTTT
NA	NA	TRBV28	TRBJ2-1	CASSLMSQKWNEQFF	TGTGCCAGCAGTTTAATGTCCCAGAAGTGGAATGAGCAGTTCTTC
NA	NA	TRBV5-1	TRBJ1-1	CASSLDTGGGVHTEAFF	TGCGCCAGCAGCTTGGACACGGGGGGAGGTGTTCACACTGAAGCTTTCTTT
NA	medium-sized	TRBV11-3	TRBJ1-3	CASSLVEGTGNTIYF	TGTGCCAGCAGCTTAGTCGAGGGAACTGGAAACACCATATATTTT
TRBD1	many	TRBV11-3	TRBJ2-5	CASSDADREETQYF	TGTGCCAGCAGCGACGCCGACAGGGAAGAGACCCAGTACTTC
NA	medium-sized	TRBV11-3	TRBJ1-4	CASSRNRPAPNEKLFF	TGTGCCAGCAGCAGGAATAGACCTGCACCTAATGAAAAACTGTTTTTT
NA	many	TRBV11-3	TRBJ2-5	CASSLLTGRFGETQYF	TGTGCCAGCAGCTTGCTGACAGGGAGGTTTGGGGAGACCCAGTACTTC
TRBD1	NA	TRBV18	TRBJ1-2	CASSRGQGAGYTF	TGTGCCAGCTCCCGAGGACAGGGGGCTGGCTACACCTTC
NA	few	TRBV11-3	TRBJ2-7	CASSPGAWGSYEQYF	TGTGCCAGCAGCCCCGGCGCGTGGGGCTCCTACGAGCAGTACTTC
NA	NA	TRBV28	TRBJ1-4	CASSFPGGFGEKLFF	TGTGCCAGCAGTTTCCCCGGCGGGTTCGGTGAAAAACTGTTTTTT
NA	many	TRBV11-3	TRBJ1-1	CASSLTAATGTEAFF	TGTGCCAGCAGCTTAACGGCAGCGACCGGCACTGAAGCTTTCTTT
NA	few	TRBV9	TRBJ1-1	CASSVDFGASKNTEAFF	TGTGCCAGCAGCGTAGATTTTGGGGCCAGCAAAAACACTGAAGCTTTCTTT
NA	NA	TRBV28	TRBJ2-1	CASSLPALEQFF	TGTGCCAGCAGTTTACCGGCACTTGAGCAGTTCTTC
NA	large	TRBV6-8	TRBJ2-7	CASHEEGLPTYEQYF	TGTGCCAGCCACGAGGAGGGGTTACCCACCTACGAGCAGTACTTC
NA	many	TRBV5-1	TRBJ1-4	CASSRAGYPLSGKLFF	TGCGCCAGCAGCCGGGCAGGGTACCCTCTAAGTGGAAAACTGTTTTTT
NA	NA	TRBV30	TRBJ2-5	CAWDPDSAGQETQYF	TGTGCCTGGGACCCGGACAGCGCAGGGCAAGAGACCCAGTACTTC
NA	NA	TRBV5-1	TRBJ2-6	CASSVSGGGANVLTF	TGCGCCAGCAGCGTATCGGGGGGCGGGGCCAACGTCCTGACTTTC
NA	NA	TRBV19	TRBJ1-3	CASTKQVGSGNTIYF	TGTGCCAGTACCAAGCAGGTGGGCTCTGGAAACACCATATATTTT
NA	medium-sized	TRBV6-8	TRBJ1-5	CASSWFGDSNQPQHF	TGTGCCAGCAGTTGGTTTGGAGATAGCAATCAGCCCCAGCATTTT
NA	NA	TRBV23-1	TRBJ1-1	CASSQSGATEAFF	TGCGCCAGCAGTCAATCGGGGGCGACCGAAGCTTTCTTT
TRBD2	few	TRBV6-8	TRBJ2-7	CASSYSGTSSYEQYF	TGTGCCAGCAGTTACTCAGGGACTAGCTCCTACGAGCAGTACTTC
TRBD1	NA	TRBV10-3	TRBJ2-1	CAISGTGDQTNNEQFF	TGTGCCATCAGTGGAACAGGGGACCAAACTAACAATGAGCAGTTCTTC
TRBD2	few	TRBV30	TRBJ2-3	CAWTPSGGTDTQYF	TGTGCCTGGACCCCTAGCGGGGGGACAGATACGCAGTATTTT
TRBD1	medium-sized	TRBV2	TRBJ2-2	CASQRDRADTGELFF	TGTGCCAGCCAGAGGGACAGGGCGGACACCGGGGAGCTGTTTTTT
TRBD2	few	TRBV6-8	TRBJ2-7	CASSYSAGGSYEQYF	TGTGCCAGCAGTTACTCGGCGGGGGGCTCCTACGAGCAGTACTTC
TRBD2	medium-sized	TRBV19	TRBJ2-1	CASAIAGRGHEQFF	TGTGCCAGTGCAATAGCGGGGAGAGGTCATGAGCAGTTCTTC
TRBD1	medium-sized	TRBV11-3	TRBJ2-2	CASSPLTGWAGELFF	TGTGCCAGCAGCCCGCTGACAGGGTGGGCCGGGGAGCTGTTTTTT
NA	large	TRBV6-8	TRBJ1-4	CASNQGFGSNEKLFF	TGTGCCAGCAATCAGGGTTTTGGATCTAATGAAAAACTGTTTTTT
NA	few	TRBV7-6	TRBJ1-2	CASSLAKAGSGGYTF	TGTGCCAGCAGCTTAGCGAAGGCCGGGTCTGGAGGCTACACCTTC
NA	NA	TRBV23-1	TRBJ1-5	CASSLAGFTNQPQHF	TGCGCCAGCAGCTTGGCCGGTTTCACCAATCAGCCCCAGCATTTT
TRBD2	many	TRBV9	TRBJ2-3	CASSVAMGLANTDTQYF	TGTGCCAGCAGCGTAGCCATGGGACTAGCAAACACAGATACGCAGTATTTT
TRBD1	few	TRBV12-5	TRBJ1-2	CASGPGQGGGYTF	TGTGCTAGTGGTCCGGGACAGGGAGGTGGCTACACCTTC
NA	NA	TRBV5-1	TRBJ2-2	CASSLVLGTWELFF	TGCGCCAGCAGCTTGGTTCTCGGCACCTGGGAGCTGTTTTTT
NA	NA	TRBV28	TRBJ2-7	CASSFFREYGEQYF	TGTGCCAGCAGTTTCTTTCGTGAATATGGCGAGCAGTACTTC
NA	NA	TRBV7-4	TRBJ1-4	CASSVGFSSLEKLFF	TGTGCCAGCAGCGTAGGCTTCTCCAGCCTTGAAAAACTGTTTTTT
NA	many	TRBV4-1	TRBJ2-7	CASSLLGAGDEQYF	TGCGCCAGCAGCCTCCTGGGGGCAGGGGACGAGCAGTACTTC
NA	NA	TRBV19	TRBJ2-5	CASRGSTETQYF	TGTGCCAGTAGGGGTAGCACAGAGACCCAGTACTTC
TRBD1	few	TRBV11-3	TRBJ2-7	CASPTTDQGRGEQYF	TGTGCCAGCCCGACGACGGATCAGGGCAGGGGGGAGCAGTACTTC
TRBD1	once	TRBV5-1	TRBJ1-4	CASSLWTGGNEKLFF	TGCGCCAGCAGCTTGTGGACAGGAGGAAATGAAAAACTGTTTTTT
NA	medium-sized	TRBV6-8	TRBJ2-5	CASSYSAGIQETQYF	TGTGCCAGCAGTTACTCGGCAGGGATCCAGGAGACCCAGTACTTC
TRBD1	many	TRBV6-8	TRBJ1-2	CASSQPGQGFGYTF	TGTGCCAGCAGTCAACCCGGACAGGGTTTTGGCTACACCTTC
NA	few	TRBV6-8	TRBJ2-3	CASSNPPRGTDTQYF	TGTGCCAGCAGTAACCCCCCCCGGGGCACAGATACGCAGTATTTT
NA	many	TRBV9	TRBJ1-1	CASSDALRGTEAFF	TGTGCCAGCAGTGATGCCCTGAGAGGGACTGAAGCTTTCTTT
TRBD1	NA	TRBV28	TRBJ1-1	CASRTGGARKAFF	TGTGCCAGCAGGACAGGGGGCGCAAGGAAAGCTTTCTTT